This passage covers 4 T cell receptor beta chains from one sample sequenced in a study of glioma-infiltrating T cells after dendritic cell vaccination. Profiling relied on immunoSEQ multiplex PCR, and the TCRdb table lists in-frame clones only, not all of them. The sample records 91,000 or so clones, around 80% being singletons. Time point meaning: after dendritic cell vaccination, including at tumor progression/relapse. The sample in question was blood, obtained after dendritic cell vaccination. The receptors come from a human donor with glioblastoma.

The chain combines TRBV5-4 with TRBJ2-7, with 13 bases lining up with TRBD2. With 4 bases clipped from V and 1 base from J, the junction kept 14 bases outside the gene matches. This CDR3 has 19 amino acids. Germline lookup yields CDR1 SGHNT and CDR2 YYREEE (reference sequence). The CDR3 sequence: CASSPSLAGGLASSYEQYF. CDR3 bases: TGTGCCAGCAGCCCCTCACTAGCGGGAGGGCTTGCCTCGTCCTACGAGCAGTACTTC.

The chain joins TRBV5-1 to TRBJ2-7; the match to TRBD2 covers 7 bases. The germline V gene encodes CDR1 SGHRS and CDR2 YFSETQ. Losses at the gene ends were 3 bases for V and 0 bases for J; bases not matched to a gene: 6. This CDR3 is built from 15 residues. CDR3 nucleotide sequence: TGCGCCAGCAGCTCCCCCGGGACTAACTCCTACGAGCAGTACTTC. Translating it yields CASSSPGTNSYEQYF.

The CDR3 nucleotides are TGTGCCAGCAGCTTATTTTCAGGGGAAGGGTACAATGAGCAGTTCTTC. Its protein product is CASSLFSGEGYNEQFF. This sequence joins TRBV11-2 and TRBJ2-1, with D maybe TRBD1 (6 bases). From germline, CDR1 is SGHAT and CDR2 FQNNGV. V lost 2 bases, J lost 4 bases, and 15 bases lay in between. This CDR3 comprises 16 residues.

The chain carries TRBV28 and TRBJ1-3; TRBD1 might be the D (6 bases). Germline lookup yields CDR1 MDHEN and CDR2 SYDVKM. The V end lost 1 base, the J end lost 0 bases, and 7 bases lay between the germline ends. This CDR3 region has 15 residues. Here the CDR3 DNA reads TGTGCCAGCAGTTTATCAGGGGACTCTGGAAACACCATATATTTT. Translating it yields CASSLSGDSGNTIYF.